These 13 T cell receptor beta chains came from one sample sequenced in a study of shared clonotypes between healthy human individuals. Naive CD8 cells comprised CD45RO-negative, CCR7-positively selected cells, excluding terminally differentiated effector memory CD45RA+ cells. Assay used: immunoSEQ multiplex PCR; TCRdb lists only in-frame clones, some missing. This table has 600,000 or so clones, 95% to 98% appearing once. The specimen was naive CD8+ T cells sorted from blood. These receptors came from a young man in good health.

J is TRBJ2-2 and V is TRBV29-1; D uncertain. Germline loops: CDR1 SQVTM, CDR2 ANQGSEA. The CDR3 spans 12 residues. The V and J ends lost 7 bases and 7 bases respectively, with 13 bases between them. The DNA for the CDR3 is TGCAGCGCCCTACCCGTCCGCGGGGAGCTGTTTTTT. As protein: CSALPVRGELFF.

The DNA of the CDR3 is TGCGCCAGTCACGAGGGGGCCAACTACGAGCAGTACTTC. This translates into CASHEGANYEQYF. The chain recombines TRBV5-1 with TRBJ2-7; TRBD1 matches at 7 bases. This CDR3 comprises 13 residues. Germline V lookup: CDR1 SGHRS, CDR2 YFSETQ. Germline trimming cut 8 bases from V and 3 bases from J; bases unmatched to any gene: 8. The variable domain in full, completed from reference TRBV5-1 and TRBJ2-7, reads KAGVTQTPRYLIKTRGQQVTLSCSPISGHRSVSWYQQTPGQGLQFLFEYFSETQRNKGNFPGRFSGRQFSNSRSEMNVSTLELGDSALYLCASHEGANYEQYFGPGTRLTVT.

This chain uses TRBV27 with TRBJ2-1; weak D call: TRBD2 (6 bases). V was cut by 6 bases and J by 6 bases, with 18 bases left in between. Germline loops: CDR1 MNHEY, CDR2 SMNVEV (reference sequence). CDR3 length: 15 amino acids. The CDR3 DNA follows: TGTGCCAGCAGCGAGACCAGATGGGACTTCAATGAGCAGTTCTTC. Its protein product is CASSETRWDFNEQFF.

Regarding this clone: The sample has other DNA sequences that encode this CDR3 too. CDR3 bases: TGTGCCAGCAGCTTAGAAGCTAGCGGGGGGTACGAGCAGTACTTC. Protein sequence: CASSLEASGGYEQYF. This sequence joins TRBV11-2 and TRBJ2-7, with 11 bases that match TRBD2. V gave up 0 bases and J gave up 4 bases; unmatched junction bases: 2. Germline CDR1 reads SGHAT; CDR2 reads FQNNGV. The CDR3 has 15 residues.

As regards this clone: This CDR3 is also generated by other DNA sequences in the sample. The chain carries TRBV11-2 and TRBJ2-2; D gene ambiguous. Germline-derived CDR1 and CDR2 are SGHAT and FQNNGV. V lost 5 bases and J lost 1, with 5 bases in between. The CDR3 spans 13 residues. As DNA, the CDR3 is TGTGCCAGCAGCCCTGTGAACACCGGGGAGCTGTTTTTT. Its protein product is CASSPVNTGELFF. The full variable domain, with the rest looked up from reference TRBV11-2 and TRBJ2-2, is EAGVAQSPRYKIIEKRQSVAFWCNPISGHATLYWYQQILGQGPKLLIQFQNNGVVDDSQLPKDRFSAERLKGVDSTLKIQPAKLEDSAVYLCASSPVNTGELFFGEGSRLTVL.

The chain employs TRBV2 and TRBJ1-1; D call uncertain. Germline V gives CDR1 SNHLY, CDR2 FYNNEI. The V gene lost 4 bases and the J gene lost 1 base, with 19 bases spanning the gap. This CDR3 is 17 amino acids long. DNA of the CDR3: TGTGCCAGCAGTGGGGCGGGAATACCACGAGGGAACACTGAAGCTTTCTTT. Amino acids: CASSGAGIPRGNTEAFF. Drawing the rest from reference TRBV2 and TRBJ1-1, the complete variable domain is EPEVTQTPSHQVTQMGQEVILRCVPISNHLYFYWYRQILGQKVEFLVSFYNNEISEKSEIFDDQFSVERPDGSNFTLKIRSTKLEDSAMYFCASSGAGIPRGNTEAFFGQGTRLTVV.

V and J are TRBV11-2 and TRBJ2-3; no clear D gene. V was cut by 5 bases and J by 6 bases, with 12 bases left in between. Germline assignment: CDR1 SGHAT and CDR2 FQNNGV. The CDR3 totals 13 residues. CDR3 in amino acids: CASSDIFSDTQYF. CDR3 DNA sequence: TGTGCCAGCAGCGATATATTCTCCGATACGCAGTATTTT.

The chain carries TRBV13 and TRBJ2-5; D unclear. The length of the CDR3 is 15 residues. With 2 bases removed from V and 0 bases from J, the gap between germline ends came to 10 bases. CDR1 PRHDT and CDR2 FYEKMQ come from the germline V gene (reference sequence). Here the CDR3 DNA reads TGTGCCAGCAGCTTACGTCCCGACGACCAAGAGACCCAGTACTTC. It yields the protein CASSLRPDDQETQYF.

V usage is TRBV4-3 and J usage is TRBJ2-1, with a tentative D call TRBD2 (5 bases). This CDR3 spans 17 amino acids. Germline CDR1 reads LGHNA; CDR2 reads YSLEER. The V end was cut by 3 bases, the J end by 2 bases, with 17 bases between. The CDR3 DNA sequence: TGCGCCAGCAGCCACCTACTACAAGAGGGCCCCTACAATGAGCAGTTCTTC. Translation gives CASSHLLQEGPYNEQFF.

V and J are TRBV7-2 and TRBJ2-5; the D is unclear. The CDR3 consists of 14 residues. Trimming pared 5 bases from V and 5 bases from J, leaving 15 bases between. Germline V gene data show CDR1 as SGHTA and CDR2 as FQGNSA. The DNA of the CDR3 is TGTGCCAGCAGCGCCCTGGGGATAGGGGAGACCCAGTACTTC. Its protein is CASSALGIGETQYF.

This chain joins TRBV28 and TRBJ2-1; unclear D gene. The CDR3 length is 12 residues. The germline V gene encodes CDR1 MDHEN and CDR2 SYDVKM. Trimming removed 5 bases at V and 7 bases at J, with 9 bases between. CDR3 amino acids: CASSKMWNEQFF. For the CDR3, the DNA is TGTGCCAGCAGTAAGATGTGGAATGAGCAGTTCTTC.

This chain links TRBV7-9 with TRBJ2-3, with 11 bases identical to TRBD1. CDR1 is SEHNR, CDR2 FQNEAQ, per germline (reference sequence). After removal of 0 bases from V and 6 bases from J, the junction contained 2 bases not matched to a gene. This CDR3 has 15 amino acids. DNA for the CDR3: TGTGCCAGCAGCTTAGCTGGGACAGGGGGGGATACGCAGTATTTT. This encodes CASSLAGTGGDTQYF. Full variable domain (remainder filled in from reference TRBV7-9 and TRBJ2-3): DTGVSQNPRHKITKRGQNVTFRCDPISEHNRLYWYRQTLGQGPEFLTYFQNEAQLEKSRLLSDRFSAERPKGSFSTLEIQRTEQGDSAMYLCASSLAGTGGDTQYFGPGTRLTVL.

The V gene is TRBV5-4, the J gene TRBJ2-2; 10 nucleotides agree with TRBD2. V gave up 4 bases and J gave up 6 bases; unmatched junction bases: 15. This CDR3 contains 18 residues. Germline V gene lookup returns CDR1 SGHNT and CDR2 YYREEE (reference sequence). The CDR3 DNA is TGTGCCAGCAGCCCGGACCTCACTAGCGGGACCGGGGCCGGGGAGCTGTTTTTT. As protein: CASSPDLTSGTGAGELFF.